This TCR beta chain was captured in a study of monozygotic twins with inflammatory bowel disease (dated by TCRdb to about 2019). As for the study more broadly: The complete study included 28 monozygotic twin pairs: 19 IBD-discordant Danish pairs and nine German pairs, of which four were IBD-concordant and five were IBD-discordant. Each individual had, on average, about 151 000 unique TCRalpha sequences and 181 000 unique TCRbeta sequences available for analysis. Within discordant pairs, disease-associated traits were sought mainly by comparing IBD patients with their genetically identical healthy co-twins.

Turning to this clonotype: What this receptor recognizes is not known.

CDR1 is given as SGHRS and CDR2 as YFSETQ, both from the germline V gene. There are 14 amino acids in the CDR3, from cysteine to phenylalanine inclusive. DNA was not recorded. Libraries were prepared through 5' RACE. Preparation of each TCR library used approximately 3,500 ng of total RNA. For each sample, cDNA was synthesized in eight separate reactions using SMARTScribe reverse transcriptase. During cDNA synthesis, unique molecular identifiers containing a 6-nucleotide sample barcode were introduced by template switching. Two nested PCRs of approximately 16 and 9 cycles amplified the TCRalpha and TCRbeta cDNA, and bead purification followed each PCR. Before amplification, the cDNA was both treated with uracil DNA-glycosylase and purified with the QIAquick PCR purification kit. The second PCR was the step at which Illumina TruSeq-compatible adapters and sample-specific barcodes were added. TapeStation and Qubit were used to check library quality and concentration, and 5 to 5.5 ng of each library was pooled. The pooled libraries were sequenced with 2 x 100 bp reads and custom sequencing primers on an Illumina HiSeq2500 single-index Rapid Run. Turning to the authors' computational methods: UMI-based consensus assembly with MiGEC version 1.2.6 was used to correct PCR and sequencing errors. MiXCR version 2.1.1 was used to carry out V(D)J alignment, clonotype assembly and CDR3 extraction. To normalise gene usage, clonotype sharing and MAIT/NKT TCR abundance, the analysis used the top 1000, 10 000 and 20 000 clonotypes per sample. Diversity was computed as the inverse Simpson index with the vegan R package after downsampling to 27 000 UMIs. Paired Mann-Whitney U tests on discordant twin pairs were used, with Benjamini-Hochberg multiple-testing correction. Each CDR3 protein sequence appears as one entry after TCRdb reprocessed the reads, and no DNA is included. TCRdb, not the original authors, processed these V and J calls. The table of this sample itemizes approximately 400,000 distinct CDR3 sequences. Approximately 2.4% of the sample lies in the top ten.

From each donor, a roughly 2.7 ml peripheral blood sample was collected into PAXgene tubes and kept at -80 degrees C. Total RNA was isolated from whole blood with the PAXgene blood miRNA kit on an automated QIAcube, without T cell sorting. Deep TCRalpha and TCRbeta repertoire profiling with unique molecular barcoding was performed on peripheral blood of monozygotic twin pairs concordant or discordant for inflammatory bowel disease. Smoking habits were recorded for all twin pairs, with individuals classified as current, former or never smokers. Overall results and qualifications from the work: The analysis was unable to tell apart different T cell subtypes. Repertoire similarity did not differ between concordant and discordant twins, which could be due to limited statistical power. IBD patients shared fewer clonotypes with other individuals than healthy twins did, most markedly in patients showing signs of disease activity. The results gave no support for a single strong signal or clonotype linked to IBD. Because patients received different immunosuppressive treatments, the repertoires may have picked up extra background noise and variability between individuals. Measured by the inverse Simpson index, TCRbeta repertoire diversity was lower in IBD patients than in their healthy co-twins.

This receptor was obtained from a human donor with ulcerative colitis or Crohn's disease, or a healthy co-twin of an affected twin (not recorded which). Sequenced: blood. The chain employs TRBV5-1 and TRBJ1-6. CDR3 loop: CASSLDSLGSPLHF. The full variable domain, completed from the reference TRBV5-1 and TRBJ1-6 proteins outside the CDR3, reads KAGVTQTPRYLIKTRGQQVTLSCSPISGHRSVSWYQQTPGQGLQFLFEYFSETQRNKGNFPGRFSGRQFSNSRSEMNVSTLELGDSALYLCASSLDSLGSPLHFGNGTRLTVT.